Below, 29 T cell receptor beta chains from the same sample are listed, as sequenced in a study of CDR3 diversity in severe acne. TCRdb called the PCR reads again in MiXCR, with one record for every CDR3 protein. The sample includes approximately 84,000 distinct CDR3 sequences, roughly 51% of them seen just once. The sample comprised blood. These receptors came from a male donor in good health, without acne.

This clonotype has more than one count but fewer than ten. The rearrangement joins TRBV20-1 to TRBJ1-5; D is ambiguous. This CDR3 has 15 residues. Germline lookup yields CDR1 DFQATT and CDR2 SNEGSKA (reference sequence). Trimming left V 4 bases short and J 11 bases short, with 24 bases between. The CDR3 loop is CSATFGRATQAAQHF. CDR3 bases: TGCAGTGCTACGTTCGGTCGGGCGACACAAGCGGCCCAGCATTTT.

This clonotype has a count of ten or more. The gene calls are TRBV9 and TRBJ1-1; 7 bases fit TRBD1. CDR1 and CDR2 from the germline V gene are SGDLS and YYNGEE. The CDR3 length is 14 residues. V gave up 0 bases and J gave up 4 bases; unmatched junction bases: 3. The CDR3 nucleotides are TGTGCCAGCAGCGTAGGACAGGGTGCCACTGAAGCTTTCTTT. Its protein is CASSVGQGATEAFF. Full variable domain (outside the CDR3, taken from reference TRBV9 and TRBJ1-1): DSGVTQTPKHLITATGQRVTLRCSPRSGDLSVYWYQQSLDQGLQFLIQYYNGEERAKGNILERFSAQQFPDLHSELNLSSLELGDSALYFCASSVGQGATEAFFGQGTRLTVV.

This clonotype was recorded many times. This sequence joins TRBV18 and TRBJ2-7; D is perhaps TRBD2 (5 bases). The CDR3 totals 14 residues. Trimming shortened V by 1 base and J by 5 bases, and 12 bases separated the two germline ends. CDR1 is KGHSH and CDR2 is LQKENI in the germline V gene. CDR3 nucleotide sequence: TGTGCCAGCTCACCACAACTAGAAGCGGACGAGCAGTACTTC. This gives the protein CASSPQLEADEQYF. Combining the CDR3 with reference TRBV18 and TRBJ2-7 gives the whole variable domain NAGVMQNPRHLVRRRGQEARLRCSPMKGHSHVYWYRQLPEEGLKFMVYLQKENIIDESGMPKERFSAEFPKEGPSILRIQQVVRGDSAAYFCASSPQLEADEQYFGPGTRLTVT.

The V call is TRBV7-9, the J call TRBJ2-3; TRBD2 matches 7 bases. The ends lost 5 bases at V and 1 base at J; junction bases unmatched: 9. The CDR3 consists of 16 residues. Germline lookup yields CDR1 SEHNR and CDR2 FQNEAQ (reference sequence). CDR3 amino acids: CASSPRGLGRTDTQYF. The CDR3 coding sequence is TGTGCCAGCAGCCCCAGAGGACTAGGGCGCACAGATACGCAGTATTTT.

This clonotype has at least ten counts. Sequence at one end of the junction differs from germline and may be a read error. The chain combines TRBV11-2 with TRBJ2-7, with TRBD2 matching 10 bases. Per the germline V gene, CDR1 is SGHAT and CDR2 is FQNNGV. The CDR3 is 13 amino acids. The CDR3 loop is CVSALAGGYEQYF. The CDR3 bases are TGTGTCAGCGCCTTAGCGGGAGGCTACGAGCAGTACTTC.

This clonotype was detected ten times or more. V is TRBV20-1 and J is TRBJ1-5, with TRBD1 matching 8 bases. V lost 4 bases and J lost 5; bases outside the gene matches: 10. Germline lookup yields CDR1 DFQATT and CDR2 SNEGSKA (reference sequence). The CDR3 runs 15 residues. CDR3 sequence (DNA): TGCAGTGCTACCTGGATGACCAGGGGGCATCAGCCCCAGCATTTT. Protein product: CSATWMTRGHQPQHF.

The CDR3 here is CSARGSGGAEKLFF. The CDR3 DNA reads TGCAGTGCTAGGGGAAGTGGGGGGGCGGAAAAACTGTTTTTT. The chain couples TRBV20-1 to TRBJ1-4, with D perhaps matching TRBD1 (6 bases). Germline V gene sequence: CDR1 DFQATT, CDR2 SNEGSKA (reference sequence). Trimming removed 3 bases at V and 8 bases at J, with 16 bases between. The CDR3 sequence is 14 residues long.

The V call is TRBV6-9, the J call TRBJ1-2; the match to TRBD1 covers 12 bases. Germline V CDR1 and CDR2: MNHGY, SVAAGI. With 6 bases clipped from V and 3 bases from J, the junction kept 11 bases outside the gene matches. This CDR3 has 17 residues. CDR3 bases: TGTGCCAGCAGCCCTCGGGGACAGGGGGCGCGATACTATGGCTACACCTTC. Protein sequence: CASSPRGQGARYYGYTF.

The chain employs TRBV9 and TRBJ2-3; the D gene is possibly TRBD2 (7 bases). Germline loops: CDR1 SGDLS, CDR2 YYNGEE. V lost 4 bases to trimming and J lost 3 bases, with 15 bases between them. The CDR3 contains 15 residues. The CDR3 sequence: CASSLGEGETDTQYF. The CDR3 region has the DNA TGTGCCAGCAGCCTCGGGGAGGGGGAGACAGATACGCAGTATTTT.

This clonotype was detected many times. The rearrangement joins TRBV30 to TRBJ1-1; no clear D. In germline, CDR1 is GTSNPN, CDR2 SVGIG (reference sequence). CDR3 length: 11 residues. Trimming took off 2 bases at V and 1 base at J, with 2 bases between the two ends. The CDR3 is CAWSKNTEAFF. As DNA, the CDR3 is TGTGCCTGGAGTAAGAACACTGAAGCTTTCTTT.

This clonotype appeared a single time. The rearrangement uses TRBV11-2 and TRBJ2-5; D possibly corresponds to TRBD2 (6 bases). Trimming stripped 4 bases from V and 3 bases from J, with 21 bases between. CDR1 is SGHAT, CDR2 FQNNGV, per germline. The CDR3 has 17 amino acids. The DNA of the CDR3 is TGTGCCAGCAGCTCGATTAGCGAGATTAGGACTAAAGAGACCCAGTACTTC. This gives the protein CASSSISEIRTKETQYF.

This clonotype was counted many times. The rearrangement uses TRBV15 and TRBJ2-7; TRBD2 is a possible D gene (6 bases). The CDR3 is 14 residues long. V lost 1 base and J lost 5, with 12 bases in between. Per the germline V gene, CDR1 is LNHNV and CDR2 is YYDKDF (reference sequence). As DNA, the CDR3 is TGTGCCACCAGCAGAGGTCAGGGAGGCGACGAGCAGTACTTC. This sequence encodes CATSRGQGGDEQYF.

Of note for this clonotype: The DNA is left out, because the CDR3 cannot be placed on it with certainty; the CDR3 is given as TCRdb lists it. This CDR3 is CASSSVGRGYEQYFGPGTIYF. The chain has TRBV5-1 and TRBJ1-3; the table's D call, TRBD1, has no DNA check behind it. Inclusive of both ends, the CDR3 amounts to 21 amino acids. CDR1 SGHRS and CDR2 YFSETQ come from the germline V gene.

The chain carries TRBV19 and TRBJ2-7; D may be TRBD2 (6 bases). The CDR3 contains 13 residues. V was cut by 5 bases and J by 4 bases, with 12 bases left in between. In germline, CDR1 is LNHDA, CDR2 SQIVND (reference sequence). CDR3 in amino acids: CASSQGTLYEQYF. As DNA, the CDR3 is TGTGCCAGTAGTCAAGGGACTTTATACGAGCAGTACTTC.

This clonotype was seen at least ten times. The gene calls are TRBV7-9 and TRBJ2-3; the match to TRBD2 covers 9 bases. CDR1 and CDR2 (germline): SEHNR, FQNEAQ (reference sequence). The CDR3 has 15 amino acids. Trimming cost V 1 base and J 4 bases; bases outside gene matches: 3. CDR3 in DNA: TGTGCCAGCAGCTTAGGCGGGAGGGCCGCAGATACGCAGTATTTT. Its translation: CASSLGGRAADTQYF.

The genes are TRBV7-6 and TRBJ2-5; 10 bases agree with TRBD2. The J segment lost 4 bases and the V segment lost 3 bases, leaving 2 bases of the junction unmatched. This CDR3 comprises 14 residues. CDR1 and CDR2 from the germline V gene are SGHVS and FNYEAQ. CDR3 loop: CASSFRTSGETQYF. CDR3 in DNA: TGTGCCAGCAGCTTTCGGACTAGCGGAGAGACCCAGTACTTC.

There are many counts of this clonotype. DNA for the CDR3: TGTGCCAGCACCCAGACAGGGTTGGGCACTGAAGCTTTCTTT. It yields the protein CASTQTGLGTEAFF. The genes are TRBV6-5 and TRBJ1-1; 7 bases are a match to TRBD1. V gave up 7 bases and J gave up 4 bases; unmatched junction bases: 9. The CDR3 length is 14 residues. Germline CDR1 and CDR2: MNHEY and SVGAGI.

This clonotype was seen repeatedly, ten times or more. The J gene is TRBJ1-2, the V gene TRBV29-1, with D uncertain. CDR3 size: 12 residues. V dropped 5 bases and J dropped 2 bases, with 9 bases sitting between them. CDR1 SQVTM and CDR2 ANQGSEA come from the germline V gene. CDR3 amino acids: CSVWLENYGYTF. CDR3 DNA sequence: TGCAGCGTTTGGCTGGAAAACTATGGCTACACCTTC.

The chain is built from TRBV24-1 and TRBJ1-2; 8 bases map to TRBD1. This CDR3 has 17 amino acids. CDR1 is KGHDR, CDR2 SFDVKD, per germline. The ends lost 4 bases at V and 4 bases at J; junction bases unmatched: 13. The DNA of the CDR3 is TGTGCCACCAGTGACTCCTCTTCCATACAGGGGGGCTATGGCTACACCTTC. This sequence encodes CATSDSSSIQGGYGYTF.

This clonotype was picked up a small number of times. V and J are TRBV24-1 and TRBJ2-7; 7 nucleotides match TRBD2. Looked up from germline, CDR1 is KGHDR and CDR2 is SFDVKD. The CDR3 runs to 15 residues. V shed 2 bases and J 0 bases; nucleotides not matched to a gene: 3. CDR3 loop: CATSDSGLCSYEQYF. CDR3 nucleotides: TGTGCCACCAGTGATTCGGGACTATGCTCCTACGAGCAGTACTTC.

Judged by abundance, this clonotype is medium-sized (0.01 to 0.1%). The chain links TRBV10-2 to TRBJ1-2; no reliable D call. The V gene's germline CDR1 is WSHSY and CDR2 SAAADI. Between the trimmed V and J ends, which lost 0 bases and 1 base, there was a span of 12 bases. The CDR3 is 16 amino acids. The CDR3 loop is CASSESISYSNYGYTF. In DNA, the CDR3 is TGCGCCAGCAGTGAGTCGATTTCTTACAGTAACTATGGCTACACCTTC.

This clonotype was seen only once. The rearrangement links TRBV15 to TRBJ2-5; TRBD1 or TRBD2 may be the D gene (5 bases each). V was cut by 0 bases and J by 1 base, with 9 bases left in between. From germline, CDR1 is LNHNV and CDR2 YYDKDF (reference sequence). The CDR3 spans 15 residues. Here the CDR3 reads CATSRDTGLQETQYF. For the CDR3, the DNA is TGTGCCACCAGCAGAGATACAGGACTCCAAGAGACCCAGTACTTC.

This clonotype has at least ten counts. The chain links TRBV18 to TRBJ2-5; a weak D match, TRBD1 (6 bases). From germline, CDR1 is KGHSH and CDR2 LQKENI. CDR3 length: 13 residues. Trimming removed 4 bases at V and 5 bases at J, with 11 bases between. CDR3 nucleotides: TGTGCCAGCTCACGGGGGCAGGAGGAGACCCAGTACTTC. Residues: CASSRGQEETQYF.

With regard to this clonotype: One junction end does not reproduce the germline sequence, and a read error may be involved. The rearrangement links TRBV14 to TRBJ2-2; D is possibly TRBD2 (6 bases). From germline, CDR1 is SGHDN and CDR2 FVKESK. This CDR3 spans 13 amino acids. CDR3 amino acids: CASSQRADGGLFF. CDR3 DNA: TGTGCCAGCAGCCAAAGGGCTGACGGGGGGCTGTTTTTT.

The chain couples TRBV5-4 to TRBJ1-2; TRBD1 matches 7 bases. The CDR3 has 15 residues. V shed 4 bases and J 5 bases; nucleotides not matched to a gene: 11. Germline CDR1 reads SGHNT; CDR2 reads YYREEE (reference sequence). The CDR3 nucleotides are TGTGCCAGCAGCCAAGAACCGGGACAGTCGTATGGCTACACCTTC. Its translation is CASSQEPGQSYGYTF.

The J gene is TRBJ1-5, the V gene TRBV6-6, with a weak D call TRBD1 (6 bases). Germline CDR1 MNHNY, CDR2 SVGAGI (reference sequence). CDR3 length: 18 residues. Trimming pared 2 bases from V and 7 bases from J, leaving 24 bases between. CDR3: CASSYGRDNTGFRQPQHF. In DNA, the CDR3 is TGTGCCAGCAGTTACGGGCGGGACAACACCGGGTTCAGGCAGCCCCAGCATTTT.

The chain recombines TRBV7-3 with TRBJ2-5, with 10 bases identical to TRBD2. This CDR3 is 15 amino acids long. Germline lookup yields CDR1 SGHTA and CDR2 FQGTGA. J gave up 4 bases and V 3 bases, and 5 bases lay outside the gene matches. CDR3: CASSLSGRAGETQYF. The CDR3 DNA is TGTGCCAGCAGCTTGAGCGGGAGGGCCGGAGAGACCCAGTACTTC.

This clonotype was counted ten times or more. The gene calls are TRBV7-2 and TRBJ2-3; no firm D call. The CDR3 contains 16 residues. The germline V gene encodes CDR1 SGHTA and CDR2 FQGNSA. V lost 2 bases, J lost 0 bases, and 12 bases lay in between. The CDR3: CASSLWVSTSTDTQYF. The CDR3, as DNA: TGTGCCAGCAGCTTATGGGTTTCGACTAGCACAGATACGCAGTATTTT.

This clonotype occurred many times. This chain uses TRBV7-9 with TRBJ2-7; D is undetermined. The germline CDR1 and CDR2 sequences are SEHNR and FQNEAQ (reference sequence). Trimming took 5 bases from V and 2 from J, leaving 4 bases between them. The CDR3 spans 11 residues. For the CDR3, the DNA is TGTGCCAGCAGCGGGGCCTACGAGCAGTACTTC. It codes for CASSGAYEQYF.